The rows below give T cell receptor beta chains drawn from one sample of a study of patients and donors after allogeneic stem cell transplantation. In TCRdb, the RT-PCR reads were re-called with MiXCR into one record per CDR3 protein. The data show about 110,000 distinct CDR3 sequences, with roughly 35% seen just once and around 30% held by the top ten. Specimen: blood, either unsorted or a sorted T cell fraction (not recorded which). Receptors originate from a human donor who was either an allogeneic HSCT recipient or a stem cell or donor lymphocyte infusion donor (not recorded which). It is not recorded whose cells these are; they may come from a transplant donor. The CDR3 runs from the conserved cysteine through the conserved F or W.

V: TRBV20-1; J: TRBJ1-6; CDR3: CSATRTGMGLNSPLHF
V: TRBV10-3; J: TRBJ2-7; CDR3: CAISVTGTYEQYF
V: TRBV7-2; J: TRBJ2-3; CDR3: CASSLADRDTQYF
V: TRBV24-1; J: TRBJ2-1; CDR3: CATSAQWTSGYNEQFF
V: TRBV27; J: TRBJ1-3; CDR3: CASSLRGGAGPGNTIYF
V: TRBV21-1; J: TRBJ1-5; CDR3: CASRRRDTSDQPQHF
V: TRBV6-5; J: TRBJ1-6; CDR3: CATGPGTRLNSPLHF
V: TRBV20-1; J: TRBJ2-1; CDR3: CSARDLQLAGGEQFF
V: TRBV5-6; J: TRBJ2-1; CDR3: CASSSTGLDEQFF
V: TRBV29-1; J: TRBJ2-3; CDR3: CSVAGGEDTQYF
V: TRBV7-2; J: TRBJ2-1; CDR3: CASSSRTGMNEQFF
V: TRBV20-1; J: TRBJ1-2; CDR3: CSLTKNQRGDYTF
V: TRBV24-1; J: TRBJ2-3; CDR3: CATSDTLAGGPDTQYF
V: TRBV7-9; J: TRBJ1-3; CDR3: CASSPRGISSGNTIYF
V: TRBV29-1; J: TRBJ1-1; CDR3: CSVDRTGWTEAFF
V: TRBV9; J: TRBJ1-2; CDR3: CASSSRGGGYTF
V: TRBV6-5; J: TRBJ2-1; CDR3: CASSYSRTSGSNEQFF
V: TRBV20-1; J: TRBJ2-1; CDR3: CSARKRLPSRRSYNEQFF
V: TRBV24-1; J: TRBJ2-5; CDR3: CATSAGQAQETQYF
V: TRBV20-1; J: TRBJ1-2; CDR3: CSARYRGPDYGYTF
V: TRBV5-6; J: TRBJ1-2; CDR3: CASSSTGAPYSYTF
V: TRBV29-1; J: TRBJ2-7; CDR3: CSVDSGPWSEQYF
V: TRBV20-1; J: TRBJ2-1; CDR3: CSAGKTGTVFYNEQFF
V: TRBV9; J: TRBJ2-1; CDR3: CASSPRVAGYNEQFF
V: TRBV6-2/TRBV6-3; J: TRBJ1-2; CDR3: CASSLDHNYGYTF
V: TRBV6-6; J: TRBJ2-3; CDR3: CASSSIASGSTDTQYF
V: TRBV6-5; J: TRBJ2-2; CDR3: CASRVEGHQSTGELFF
V: TRBV5-1; J: TRBJ1-4; CDR3: CASSLNYASEKLFF
V: TRBV29-1; J: TRBJ1-5; CDR3: CSAGTGDNQPQHF
V: TRBV28; J: TRBJ1-6; CDR3: CASSPAGGADNSPLHF
V: TRBV7-2; J: TRBJ2-2; CDR3: CASSFQGAHFPGELFF
V: TRBV6-1; J: TRBJ1-4; CDR3: CASSEVWETGKLFF
V: TRBV5-1; J: TRBJ1-2; CDR3: CASSSTPINRGRNYGYTF
V: TRBV5-1; J: TRBJ2-4; CDR3: CASTLNGIQYF
V: TRBV7-9; J: TRBJ1-1; CDR3: CASTRGQGETEAFF
V: TRBV12-3/TRBV12-4; J: TRBJ1-1; CDR3: CASREGRLGTEAFF
V: TRBV4-2; J: TRBJ2-3; CDR3: CASSRSSGSFADTQYF
V: TRBV7-2; J: TRBJ2-3; CDR3: CASSPGQLGTQYF
V: TRBV20-1; J: TRBJ1-3; CDR3: CSAGSGGNTIYF
V: TRBV28; J: TRBJ2-3; CDR3: CASARRQGHTDTQYF
V: TRBV12-3/TRBV12-4; J: TRBJ2-1; CDR3: CASSPLNGTRRHNEQFF
V: TRBV19; J: TRBJ2-7; CDR3: CASSSRGGPIYEQYF
V: TRBV29-1; J: TRBJ2-7; CDR3: CSVRLAGGPYEQYF
V: TRBV7-9; J: TRBJ2-3; CDR3: CASSFSGLLRTDTQYF
V: TRBV12-3/TRBV12-4; J: TRBJ2-7; CDR3: CASSFRTSGRPYEQYF
V: TRBV29-1; J: TRBJ2-7; CDR3: CSVVLPGHKYEQYF
V: TRBV5-5; J: TRBJ1-1; CDR3: CASSAHWNTEAFF
V: TRBV12-3/TRBV12-4; J: TRBJ1-5; CDR3: CASSFQSGGKQPQHF
V: TRBV24-1; J: TRBJ1-5; CDR3: CATGGGNQPQHF
V: TRBV7-2; J: TRBJ2-2; CDR3: CASSPGWVAGPTGELFF
V: TRBV9; J: TRBJ2-3; CDR3: CASSSIAGASGNTQYF
V: TRBV7-9; J: TRBJ1-5; CDR3: CASSLVLFETGSGQPQHF
V: TRBV20-1; J: TRBJ1-1; CDR3: CSASAANTEAFF
V: TRBV15; J: TRBJ1-2; CDR3: CATSRGGGAGYGYTF
V: TRBV7-2; J: TRBJ2-5; CDR3: CASSLVKPAGTQYF
V: TRBV20-1; J: TRBJ2-3; CDR3: CSAPDSRGTDTQYF